This TCR beta chain was obtained from a study of blood T cell repertoires in COVID-19. Note on this clone: A read error may account for a junction end that differs from germline.

TCRdb's table, derived via immunoSEQ multiplex PCR, lists solely in-frame clones and lacks some. The sample lists hundreds of thousands of clones; about 87% were seen once. Germline assignment: CDR1 SGHVS and CDR2 FQNEAQ. CDR3 size: 15 residues. The sample was PBMCs or T cells enriched from blood (not recorded which). The gene calls are TRBV7-8 and TRBJ2-1; 10 positions agree with TRBD2. This TCR came from a woman aged 45-60 years who had recovered from COVID-19. Here the CDR3 reads CASSVASGSWNEQFF. The DNA of the CDR3 is TGTGCCAGCAGCGTAGCTAGCGGGAGTTGGAATGAGCAGTTCTTC.